Described below is a single T cell receptor (beta chain) sequence and its context. This record comes from a study of graft-versus-host responses after intestinal transplantation. Study overall: Anti-thymocyte globulin induction was given to all recipients, followed by tacrolimus and steroids for around three years.

The length of the CDR3 is 15 residues. CDR1 and CDR2 from the germline V gene are MGHRA and YSYEKL. Trimming at V came to 0 bases and at J to 5 bases, leaving 3 bases not matched to a gene. Clones were sequenced by immunoSEQ multiplex PCR, and TCRdb holds only the in-frame ones, with some missing. The data contain tens of thousands of clones, 75% to 90% of them singletons. J is TRBJ2-5 and V is TRBV4-1; TRBD1 aligns across 10 bases. The starting material was PBMCs, obtained 1070 days after transplant. The source is a human patient who received an intestinal transplant, so some T cells may come from the graft donor. CDR3 loop: CASSQETGGSETQYF. CDR3 DNA sequence: TGCGCCAGCAGCCAAGAGACAGGGGGCAGTGAGACCCAGTACTTC.